This entry concerns a single TCR beta chain. Which antigen it targets is not known. No much larger clone exists at a distance of one base, and base qualities are not known. Healthy HIV-negative adults with no recently reported acute infections or vaccinations were included as donors. Only Caucasian adults living in Nashville, Tennessee, USA were represented among the donors. CD4+ T cells were enriched by magnetic negative selection, after which naive cells were positively selected on CD45RA and the negative fraction was taken as the memory subset. Blood was collected by leukapheresis, and PBMCs were isolated by Ficoll-Histopaque density gradient centrifugation and then cryopreserved in liquid nitrogen vapor phase. Analytical flow cytometry was used to check the purity and quantity of every magnetically sorted T cell population. Genomic DNA was isolated from each sorted fraction and quantified by UV absorbance on a Nanodrop 2000c.

The germline V gene (reference sequence) specifies LNHDA as CDR1 and SQIVND as CDR2. The CDR3 runs 16 residues from the cysteine to the phenylalanine. Solely the CDR3 DNA is kept, with 48 bases framed from the first base. Trimming removed 0 bases from V and 2 bases from J; the gene matches leave 4 bases unexplained. These data belong to a study of shared clonotypes between healthy human individuals (dated by TCRdb to the early 2020s). A note on the overall study: Three men and two women, aged 18 to 49 years, made up the cohort. To estimate repertoire size and how much clonotypes are shared between individuals, the study performed deep sequencing of blood TCR repertoires from 4 to 6 healthy adults. To increase sequencing depth and limit assay-specific biases, TCR repertoire library preparation and sequencing were carried out by different laboratories using diverse techniques. Between about 0.8 and 9.5 billion PBMCs per donor were obtained by leukapheresis. For each donor, CD4 naive and CD4 memory were each run on three plates, CD8 naive on two plates, and CD8 memory on one plate.

What the research found in general, with its limitations: Across a handful of donors, approximately 5% of naive CD4, 3.5% of naive CD8, about 2.3% of memory CD4, and roughly 0.41% of memory CD8 clonotypes were shared. Pairwise subsampling indicated that sequencing depth was expected to affect the degree of clonotype sharing among donors. Clonotypes shared by all four sorted-subset donors showed higher generation probabilities than non-shared clonotypes. Naive subsets generally had larger estimated clonotype richness than memory subsets did. Only blood was sampled, and tissue TCR repertoires likely differ from those in blood. Rarefaction of sorted-subset datasets indicated incomplete sequencing despite the large sequencing depth. The small number of donors limited the genetic and exposure-history diversity represented.

Using the deep immunoSEQ assay, TCR CDR3 regions were amplified from genomic DNA by multiplex PCR. For each cell subset, the extracted genomic DNA was distributed evenly across all wells of several immunoSEQ 96-well plates, and each plate served as one replicate. For sorted subsets, each replicate PCR was loaded with about 0.2 ug genomic DNA, equivalent to about 33,000 T cell genomes. Purified libraries were measured with a Qubit 3.0 fluorometer, size-checked on a Bioanalyzer 2100, and measured again with the KAPA Library Quantification kit. Every immunoSEQ 96-well plate was sequenced on a dedicated single-read 150-cycle Illumina NextSeq 550 flow cell. The original pipeline was this. Because the immunoSEQ output held only junctional sequences and lacked quality scores, the filtering could not match the filtering applied to full-length reads. Sequences were annotated with PyIR, a Python wrapper for IgBLAST v1.9, and V/J genes and CDR3 were assigned using IMGT germline references. Reads were filtered out if the reads had weak V/J assignments (E-value above 1e-6), no CDR3, stop codons, out-of-frame junctions, or ambiguous translated residues. V3J clonotypes were defined as sequences sharing an identical inferred V gene, J gene, and CDR3 amino acid sequence. The percentage overlap between two repertoires was calculated by dividing the number of shared unique clonotypes by the size of the smaller repertoire. Richness of each repertoire was evaluated using RTK rarefaction, the Chao1 estimator, and Recon v2.1 estimates of unobserved clonotypes. Generation probabilities for all TCRbeta clonotypes obtained by the gDNA method from a handful of donors were computed using OLGA. In TCRdb, the immuneACCESS table is reduced to in-frame sequences with V and J assigned. These tables do not hold every clone; where another copy was compared, an unresolved V gene accounts for under half, and the others remain unexplained. The V and J calls and the clone size are those of that table, but D and trimming were determined from the DNA. This sample lists about 1 million clones; more than 65% were detected once. The ten most abundant clones make up approximately 1.5% of the sample.

The chain joins TRBV19 to TRBJ1-5; TRBD1 matches 7 bases in the middle. Sequencing was done on a sample of memory CD4+ T cells sorted from blood. Explained via the paper, the cell subset or site label denotes: CD45RA-negative fraction. The clonotype comes from a man aged 18 to 35 in good health. The DNA sequence is given as TGTGCCAGTAGTATAGATTCTACAGGGGGCAATCAGCCCCAGCATTTT. Its protein is CASSIDSTGGNQPQHF.